This TCR beta chain was identified in a study of regulatory T cells in long-lasting Graves disease. General observations from the study: Having only a small sample size may have limited accuracy.

To make TCR beta libraries, researchers used iRepertoire HTBI primers and Arm-PCR of CDR3 regions. One entry per CDR3 protein results from TCRdb running MiXCR on the multiplex PCR reads. The repertoire holds 530,000 or so distinct CDR3 sequences, roughly 12% seen once, with under 10% in the top ten. The time point was: newly diagnosed GD, antithyroid drugs for less than 3 months. Researchers made the TCR library from RNA that was extracted from PBMCs. Per American Thyroid Association guidelines, Graves' disease was diagnosed. As to this clonotype: The antigen is not known.

Per germline, CDR1 SGHVS and CDR2 FQNEAQ. Trimming stripped 5 bases from V and 4 bases from J, with 12 bases between. The CDR3 is 13 residues long. These data were also reused for a study on T cells in Graves' hyperthyroidism and ophthalmopathy. That source notes: The blood repertoire included most of the expanded thyroid clonotypes above 0.001. The model identified upcoming ophthalmopathy a median roughly 6 months ahead of onset.

The V gene is TRBV7-8, the J gene TRBJ2-7, with unresolved D. This specimen consisted of peripheral blood mononuclear cells (PBMCs), obtained at new diagnosis, from a patient treated with antithyroid drugs. This TCR came from a man aged 25 to 45 with Graves disease. CDR3 residues: CASSPRFQYEQYF. CDR3 nucleotides: TGTGCCAGCAGCCCTAGGTTTCAGTACGAGCAGTACTTC.